These 20 T cell receptor beta chains share one sample of origin, sequenced in a study of cytomegalovirus exposure and HLA in healthy donors. Primers included in the PCR were 60 Vbeta and 13 Jbeta primers. Profiling relied on immunoSEQ multiplex PCR, and the TCRdb table lists in-frame clones only, not all of them. This sample's clone table lists around 140,000 clones. Sequenced: PBMCs. The receptors originated from a male donor in good health and CMV-seronegative.

The rearrangement uses TRBV6-1 and TRBJ1-2; 8 nucleotides align to TRBD1. Trimming at V came to 6 bases and at J to 7 bases, leaving 10 bases not matched to a gene. CDR1 MNHNS and CDR2 SASEGT come from the germline V gene. There are 14 residues in the CDR3. The CDR3 loop is CASRGGQGFSGYTF. As DNA, the CDR3 is TGTGCCAGCAGAGGCGGACAGGGCTTCTCTGGCTACACCTTC.

V and J are TRBV5-6 and TRBJ2-1; the match to TRBD2 covers 11 bases. The V and J ends lost 5 bases and 10 bases, in that order; junction bases with no gene match: 11. The CDR3 is 15 residues long. Germline V CDR1 and CDR2: SGHDT, YYEEEE. CDR3 region: CASSRGGLAETEQFF. Written as DNA, the CDR3 is TGTGCCAGCAGTCGGGGGGGACTAGCGGAAACCGAGCAGTTCTTC.

The rearrangement uses TRBV2 and TRBJ1-1; a weak D match, TRBD1 (6 bases). The CDR3 runs to 12 residues. The V end lost 3 bases, the J end lost 6 bases, and 8 bases lay between the germline ends. Germline CDR1 SNHLY, CDR2 FYNNEI. CDR3 DNA sequence: TGTGCCAGCAGTGAGGGGGCAGCTGAAGCTTTCTTT. The encoded protein is CASSEGAAEAFF.

The gene calls are TRBV29-1 and TRBJ2-7, with D hard to call. V was cut by 3 bases and J by 0 bases, with 6 bases left in between. Germline-derived CDR1 and CDR2 are SQVTM and ANQGSEA. The CDR3 has 12 amino acids. CDR3 in DNA: TGCAGCGTTGAGGTCAGCTCCTACGAGCAGTACTTC. Translating it yields CSVEVSSYEQYF.

This chain connects TRBV9 to TRBJ1-1; unclear D gene. V lost 4 bases, J lost 1 base, and 5 bases lay in between. The CDR3 is 12 amino acids. Germline loops: CDR1 SGDLS, CDR2 YYNGEE. The CDR3: CASSRANTEAFF. In DNA, the CDR3 is TGTGCCAGCAGCCGAGCGAACACTGAAGCTTTCTTT.

The genes are TRBV29-1 and TRBJ1-1; 10 bases agree with TRBD1. The V gene end was trimmed by 4 bases and the J gene end by 8 bases; junction bases not matched to a gene: 7. The V gene's germline CDR1 is SQVTM and CDR2 ANQGSEA. The CDR3 loop spans 13 amino acids. This CDR3 is CSVVRTGGREAFF. CDR3 nucleotide sequence: TGCAGCGTTGTTAGGACAGGGGGGAGAGAAGCTTTCTTT. The entire variable domain, with the rest obtained from reference TRBV29-1 and TRBJ1-1, is as follows: SAVISQKPSRDICQRGTSLTIQCQVDSQVTMMFWYRQQPGQSLTLIATANQGSEATYESGFVIDKFPISRPNLTFSTLTVSNMSPEDSSIYLCSVVRTGGREAFFGQGTRLTVV.

This chain joins TRBV27 and TRBJ1-5; D not resolved. Trimming left V 3 bases short and J 2 bases short, with 8 bases between. Germline CDR1 reads MNHEY; CDR2 reads SMNVEV (reference sequence). CDR3 size: 14 residues. As DNA, the CDR3 is TGTGCCAGCAGTTTCAGCGCAGGCAATCAGCCCCAGCATTTT. Amino acid sequence: CASSFSAGNQPQHF.

The chain has TRBV6-5 and TRBJ1-1; TRBD1 agrees at 9 bases. V gave up 7 bases and J gave up 11 bases; unmatched junction bases: 11. This CDR3 comprises 13 residues. CDR1 is MNHEY, CDR2 SVGAGI, per germline. The CDR3 region is CASTTLRTGAAFF. CDR3 DNA sequence: TGTGCCAGCACCACGCTACGGACAGGGGCGGCTTTCTTT.

The chain recombines TRBV25-1 with TRBJ1-2; D uncertain. Per the germline V gene, CDR1 is MGHDK and CDR2 is SYGVNS. V lost 1 base and J 8 bases, leaving 17 bases between the germline ends. The CDR3 loop spans 15 amino acids. This chain's CDR3 is CASSELGGMHWGYTF. The CDR3 nucleotides read TGTGCCAGCAGTGAATTGGGAGGGATGCATTGGGGCTACACCTTC.

V usage is TRBV19 and J usage is TRBJ1-1; 7 bases line up with TRBD1. Germline-derived CDR1 and CDR2 are LNHDA and SQIVND (reference sequence). The ends lost 7 bases at V and 4 bases at J; junction bases unmatched: 9. The CDR3 totals 14 residues. CDR3 in DNA: TGTGCCAGTACTTTGACAGGGATGGGCACTGAAGCTTTCTTT. This codes for CASTLTGMGTEAFF.

This rearrangement joins TRBV19 to TRBJ1-1; 7 nucleotides align to TRBD1. V lost 3 bases to trimming and J lost 5 bases; unmatched junction nucleotides: 6. Per the germline V gene, CDR1 is LNHDA and CDR2 is SQIVND (reference sequence). CDR3 length: 14 amino acids. CDR3 sequence (DNA): TGTGCCAGTAGTATTACAGGGGTAGGAACTGAAGCTTTCTTT. Translation gives CASSITGVGTEAFF.

The chain joins TRBV9 to TRBJ1-4; D is unclear. The CDR3 totals 14 residues. Germline CDR1 reads SGDLS; CDR2 reads YYNGEE. V was trimmed by 4 bases and J by 10 bases, leaving 17 bases between them. The CDR3 region is CASSSDLRSGKLFF. CDR3 DNA: TGTGCCAGCAGCTCTGACCTACGGAGTGGAAAACTGTTTTTT.

The CDR3 here is CASSYGGQVYNEQFF. The CDR3, as DNA: TGTGCCAGCAGTTACGGGGGACAGGTCTACAATGAGCAGTTCTTC. The chain links TRBV6-5 to TRBJ2-1, with 8 bases that match TRBD1. The CDR3 extends over 15 amino acids. Germline assignment: CDR1 MNHEY and CDR2 SVGAGI. Trimming cost V 2 bases and J 3 bases; bases outside gene matches: 3.

The chain recombines TRBV5-5 with TRBJ1-1; 7 positions match TRBD1. Germline CDR1 and CDR2: SGHKS and YYEKEE (reference sequence). This CDR3 region has 17 residues. The V and J ends lost 2 bases and 3 bases, in that order; junction bases with no gene match: 13. For the CDR3, the DNA is TGTGCCAGCAGCTTTTTTTGGACAGGTCTGAGAGACACTGAAGCTTTCTTT. Translating it yields CASSFFWTGLRDTEAFF.

The chain uses TRBV5-1 and TRBJ2-5, with TRBD1 matching 8 bases. The CDR3 extends over 16 amino acids. CDR1 is SGHRS, CDR2 YFSETQ, per germline. The V and J ends lost 3 bases and 1 base, in that order; junction bases with no gene match: 8. CDR3 protein: CASSSGTGSAQETQYF. CDR3 in DNA: TGCGCCAGCAGCTCTGGGACAGGATCAGCCCAAGAGACCCAGTACTTC.

The rearrangement links TRBV14 to TRBJ1-1; 10 bases line up with TRBD1. Per germline, CDR1 SGHDN and CDR2 FVKESK. V lost 4 bases, J lost 0 bases, and 8 bases stayed unmatched. The CDR3 contains 17 residues. The CDR3 here is CASSRGTGDPVNTEAFF. CDR3 coding DNA: TGTGCCAGCAGCCGAGGGACAGGGGACCCCGTGAACACTGAAGCTTTCTTT.

This rearrangement joins TRBV30 to TRBJ1-5, with 7 bases lining up with TRBD1. Germline V gene sequence: CDR1 GTSNPN, CDR2 SVGIG (reference sequence). Losses at the gene ends were 4 bases for V and 5 bases for J; bases not matched to a gene: 8. This CDR3 is built from 14 residues. CDR3 DNA sequence: TGTGCCTGGACTACGACAGGGCGCTATCAGCCCCAGCATTTT. This encodes CAWTTTGRYQPQHF.

In DNA, the CDR3 is TGTGCCAGCAGCTTAGAACTCTCCTTCGGTGGACAGAGGAACTATGGCTACACCTTC. It codes for CASSLELSFGGQRNYGYTF. The chain combines TRBV7-6 with TRBJ1-2; D perhaps matches TRBD1 (6 bases). V lost 1 base to trimming and J lost 2 bases, with 23 bases between them. In germline, CDR1 is SGHVS, CDR2 FNYEAQ. This CDR3 is 19 amino acids long.

The chain employs TRBV11-2 and TRBJ1-1; a weak D match, TRBD1 (5 bases). The germline V gene encodes CDR1 SGHAT and CDR2 FQNNGV. The CDR3 spans 13 residues. V was clipped by 5 bases and J by 9 bases, with 16 bases between them. CDR3 in amino acids: CASSVAGTTKAFF. CDR3 in DNA: TGTGCCAGCAGCGTGGCCGGGACTACCAAAGCTTTCTTT.

The V call is TRBV12-1, the J call TRBJ1-1; TRBD1, the table's D call, lacks a check against the DNA. TRBV12-1 is annotated as a pseudogene. The CDR3 runs to 14 residues. CDR3 loop: CASSFERGITEAFF. CDR3 in DNA: TGTGCCAGCAGCTTTGAGAGGGGGATCACTGAAGCTTTCTTT.